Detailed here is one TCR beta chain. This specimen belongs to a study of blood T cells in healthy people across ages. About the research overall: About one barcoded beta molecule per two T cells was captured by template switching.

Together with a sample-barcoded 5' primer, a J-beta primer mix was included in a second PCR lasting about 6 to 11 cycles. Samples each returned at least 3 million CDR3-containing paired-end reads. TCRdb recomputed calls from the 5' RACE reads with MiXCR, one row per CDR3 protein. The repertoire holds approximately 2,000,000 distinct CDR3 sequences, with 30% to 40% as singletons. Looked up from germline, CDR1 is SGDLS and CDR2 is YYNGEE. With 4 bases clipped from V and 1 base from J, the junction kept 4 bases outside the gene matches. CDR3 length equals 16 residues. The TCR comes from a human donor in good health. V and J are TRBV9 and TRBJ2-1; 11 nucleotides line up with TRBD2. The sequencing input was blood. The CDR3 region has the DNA TGTGCCAGCAGCCCGGGACTAGCGGAATCCTACAATGAGCAGTTCTTC. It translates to CASSPGLAESYNEQFF.